This is a list of T cell receptor beta chains from one sample in a study of T-cell reconstitution after alpha-beta-depleted transplantation in children. TCRdb reanalysed the PCR reads using MiXCR and keeps one entry per CDR3 protein. The data hold 450,000 to 600,000 distinct CDR3 sequences, with under 15% observed a single time. Sequencing was performed on PBMCs, mostly from graft donor cells, taken 360 days after TCRalphabeta/CD19-depleted stem cell transplant. All receptors come from a male patient younger than 18 who had a stem cell transplant for acute myeloid leukemia, so the T cells may come from the graft donor. Each CDR3 is given without its conserved first and last residue. The order of the fields is J gene, V gene, clone size, CDR3 protein. Size values are once, few and many counts, or a class for expanded clones, and some rows have none.

j_gene: TRBJ2-7
v_gene: TRBV24-1
abundance: .
CDR3aa: ATSDYPGEQY

j_gene: TRBJ2-7
v_gene: TRBV7-3
abundance: many
CDR3aa: ASKVTAGAYEQY

j_gene: TRBJ2-1
v_gene: TRBV6-1
abundance: .
CDR3aa: ASSAGQRGSYNEQF

j_gene: TRBJ2-2
v_gene: TRBV18
abundance: many
CDR3aa: ASSPFASGYTGELF

j_gene: TRBJ2-7
v_gene: TRBV18
abundance: many
CDR3aa: ASSPQREAPYEQY

j_gene: TRBJ2-1
v_gene: TRBV25-1
abundance: few
CDR3aa: ASSELAGVQDNEQF

j_gene: TRBJ2-2
v_gene: TRBV11-1
abundance: .
CDR3aa: ASSARPDGGELF

j_gene: TRBJ2-5
v_gene: TRBV10-2
abundance: once
CDR3aa: ASREWETQY

j_gene: TRBJ2-2
v_gene: TRBV5-4
abundance: few
CDR3aa: ASSRDGNTGELF

j_gene: TRBJ2-3
v_gene: TRBV28
abundance: many
CDR3aa: ASSFATRTDTQY

j_gene: TRBJ2-1
v_gene: TRBV28
abundance: few
CDR3aa: ASSPLRGLAGIGGF

j_gene: TRBJ2-3
v_gene: TRBV5-6
abundance: .
CDR3aa: ASSLVPQRLTDTQY

j_gene: TRBJ1-1
v_gene: TRBV24-1
abundance: few
CDR3aa: ATRRGNTEAF

j_gene: TRBJ2-2
v_gene: TRBV29-1
abundance: .
CDR3aa: SVDEGSGTGELF

j_gene: TRBJ2-5
v_gene: TRBV18
abundance: few
CDR3aa: ASSPPVNGRETQY

j_gene: TRBJ2-3
v_gene: TRBV28
abundance: .
CDR3aa: ASEGGGSGTDTQY

j_gene: TRBJ2-7
v_gene: TRBV28
abundance: few
CDR3aa: ASSHPLAGGAQEQY

j_gene: TRBJ2-5
v_gene: TRBV7-8
abundance: .
CDR3aa: ASSFSGDREKTQY

j_gene: TRBJ2-7
v_gene: TRBV19
abundance: once
CDR3aa: ASSIRPLGQGVYEQY

j_gene: TRBJ2-7
v_gene: TRBV4-2
abundance: few
CDR3aa: ASSPRGASGTYEQY

j_gene: TRBJ2-1
v_gene: TRBV6-2/TRBV6-3
abundance: .
CDR3aa: ASTKGLAGVHEQF

j_gene: TRBJ1-1
v_gene: TRBV12-3/TRBV12-4
abundance: few
CDR3aa: ASSFYRGNTEAF

j_gene: TRBJ2-2
v_gene: TRBV7-2
abundance: .
CDR3aa: ASSLKLGHVGELF

j_gene: TRBJ2-1
v_gene: TRBV12-3/TRBV12-4
abundance: once
CDR3aa: ASSLGTGWYNEQF

j_gene: TRBJ2-1
v_gene: TRBV7-9
abundance: .
CDR3aa: ASSFRGKLGDEQF

j_gene: TRBJ2-4
v_gene: TRBV12-3/TRBV12-4
abundance: many
CDR3aa: ASSNPGTSGGASNIQY

j_gene: TRBJ2-1
v_gene: TRBV10-3
abundance: .
CDR3aa: AISEFNIGSLYNERF

j_gene: TRBJ2-7
v_gene: TRBV27
abundance: .
CDR3aa: ASSTSLAGFSYEQY

j_gene: TRBJ2-1
v_gene: TRBV7-3
abundance: many
CDR3aa: ASSWTDSSYNEQF

j_gene: TRBJ1-5
v_gene: TRBV18
abundance: few
CDR3aa: ASSFGQAYQPQH

j_gene: TRBJ2-7
v_gene: TRBV12-3/TRBV12-4
abundance: many
CDR3aa: ASSILAGGPYEQY

j_gene: TRBJ2-7
v_gene: TRBV6-1
abundance: .
CDR3aa: ASREQRALYEQY

j_gene: TRBJ2-3
v_gene: TRBV7-3
abundance: many
CDR3aa: ASSYRAGVGDTQY

j_gene: TRBJ2-3
v_gene: TRBV28
abundance: .
CDR3aa: ASSWSGFPDTQY

j_gene: TRBJ2-3
v_gene: TRBV29-1
abundance: .
CDR3aa: SAEGPGLTDTQY

j_gene: TRBJ2-7
v_gene: TRBV27
abundance: .
CDR3aa: ASSFRSEHYEQY

j_gene: TRBJ2-3
v_gene: TRBV20-1
abundance: many
CDR3aa: SARGPGGYPGTDTQY

j_gene: TRBJ2-1
v_gene: TRBV5-1
abundance: .
CDR3aa: ASSWERGEAYNEQF

j_gene: TRBJ2-1
v_gene: TRBV4-3
abundance: many
CDR3aa: ASSQEWTADNEQF

j_gene: TRBJ2-1
v_gene: TRBV4-3
abundance: .
CDR3aa: ASSRSGTSGTNNEQF

j_gene: TRBJ2-1
v_gene: TRBV2
abundance: many
CDR3aa: ASTRPSGEQF

j_gene: TRBJ2-1
v_gene: TRBV7-6
abundance: many
CDR3aa: ASSTGLAEYNEQF

j_gene: TRBJ1-5
v_gene: TRBV19
abundance: .
CDR3aa: ASSRVYSNQPQH